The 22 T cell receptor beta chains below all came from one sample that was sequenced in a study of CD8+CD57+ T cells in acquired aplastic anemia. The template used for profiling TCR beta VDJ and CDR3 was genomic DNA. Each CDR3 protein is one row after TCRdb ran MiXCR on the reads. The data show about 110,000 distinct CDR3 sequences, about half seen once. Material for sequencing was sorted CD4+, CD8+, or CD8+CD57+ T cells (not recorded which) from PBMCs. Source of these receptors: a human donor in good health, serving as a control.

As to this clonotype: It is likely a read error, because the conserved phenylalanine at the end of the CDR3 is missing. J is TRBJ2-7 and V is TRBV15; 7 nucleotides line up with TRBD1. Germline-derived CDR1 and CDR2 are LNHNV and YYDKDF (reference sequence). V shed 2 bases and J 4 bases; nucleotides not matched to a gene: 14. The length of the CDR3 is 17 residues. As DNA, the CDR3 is TGTGCCACCAGCAGAAACCCGCAGACAGGGAGAGCTTACGAGCAGTACCTC. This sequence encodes CATSRNPQTGRAYEQYL.

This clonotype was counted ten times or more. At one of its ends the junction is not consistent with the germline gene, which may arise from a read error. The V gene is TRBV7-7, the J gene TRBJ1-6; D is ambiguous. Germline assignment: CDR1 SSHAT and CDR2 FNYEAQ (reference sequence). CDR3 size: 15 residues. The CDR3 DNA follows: TGTGCTAGCAGCCGAACGGATCGCCCCAATTCACCCCTCCACTTT. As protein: CASSRTDRPNSPLHF.

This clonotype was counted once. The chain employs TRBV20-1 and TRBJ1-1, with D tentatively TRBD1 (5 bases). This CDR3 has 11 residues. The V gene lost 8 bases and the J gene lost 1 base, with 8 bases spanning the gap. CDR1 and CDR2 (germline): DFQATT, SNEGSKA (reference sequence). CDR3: CSLQGNTEAFF. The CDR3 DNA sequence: TGCAGTCTGCAGGGGAACACTGAAGCTTTCTTT.

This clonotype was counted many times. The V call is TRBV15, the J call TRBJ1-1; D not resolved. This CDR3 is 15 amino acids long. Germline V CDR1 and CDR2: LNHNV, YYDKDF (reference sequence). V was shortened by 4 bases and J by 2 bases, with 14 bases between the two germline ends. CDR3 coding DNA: TGTGCCACCAGCATTTTTGTTAGGGCAAACACTGAAGCTTTCTTT. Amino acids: CATSIFVRANTEAFF.

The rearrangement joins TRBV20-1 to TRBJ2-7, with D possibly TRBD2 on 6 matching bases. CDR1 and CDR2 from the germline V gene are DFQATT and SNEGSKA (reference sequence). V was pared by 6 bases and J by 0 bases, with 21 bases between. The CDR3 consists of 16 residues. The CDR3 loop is CSASSFVGGSSYEQYF. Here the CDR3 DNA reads TGCAGTGCCAGCAGCTTTGTTGGAGGGAGCTCCTACGAGCAGTACTTC.

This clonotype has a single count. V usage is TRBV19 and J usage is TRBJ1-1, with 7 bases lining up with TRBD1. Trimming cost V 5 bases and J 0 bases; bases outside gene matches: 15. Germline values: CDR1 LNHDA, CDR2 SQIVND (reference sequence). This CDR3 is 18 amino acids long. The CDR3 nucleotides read TGTGCCAGTAGTTCTCATCTTGGACAGGCCAGGTTGAACACTGAAGCTTTCTTT. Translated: CASSSHLGQARLNTEAFF. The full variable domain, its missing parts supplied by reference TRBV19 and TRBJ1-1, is DGGITQSPKYLFRKEGQNVTLSCEQNLNHDAMYWYRQDPGQGLRLIYYSQIVNDFQKGDIAEGYSVSREKKESFPLTVTSAQKNPTAFYLCASSSHLGQARLNTEAFFGQGTRLTVV.

As DNA, the CDR3 is TGTGCCAGCAGCTCTACCGGGACAGGGCACAATGAGCAGTTCTTC. This gives the protein CASSSTGTGHNEQFF. The gene calls are TRBV5-4 and TRBJ2-1, with 9 nucleotides matching TRBD1. J gave up 5 bases and V 3 bases, and 6 bases lay outside the gene matches. In germline, CDR1 is SGHNT, CDR2 YYREEE (reference sequence). The CDR3 covers 15 residues.

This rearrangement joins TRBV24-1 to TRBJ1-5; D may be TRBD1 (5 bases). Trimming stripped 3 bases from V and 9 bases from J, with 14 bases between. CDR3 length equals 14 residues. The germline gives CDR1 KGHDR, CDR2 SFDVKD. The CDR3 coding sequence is TGTGCCACCAGTGATAGGGACGGCCGGCTGCCCCAGCATTTT. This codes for CATSDRDGRLPQHF.

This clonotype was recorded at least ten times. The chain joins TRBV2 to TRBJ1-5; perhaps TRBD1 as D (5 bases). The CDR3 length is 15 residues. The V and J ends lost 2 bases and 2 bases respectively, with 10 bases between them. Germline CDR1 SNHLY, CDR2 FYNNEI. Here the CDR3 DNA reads TGTGCCAGCAGTGAACGGGGGGTCGGCAATCAGCCCCAGCATTTT. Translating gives CASSERGVGNQPQHF.

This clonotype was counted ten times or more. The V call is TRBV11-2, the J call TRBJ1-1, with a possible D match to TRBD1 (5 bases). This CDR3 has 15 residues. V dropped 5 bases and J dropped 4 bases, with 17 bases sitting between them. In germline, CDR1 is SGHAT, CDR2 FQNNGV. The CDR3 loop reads CASSHSRMGPTEAFF. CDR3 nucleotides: TGTGCCAGCAGCCATTCTCGGATGGGGCCCACTGAAGCTTTCTTT.

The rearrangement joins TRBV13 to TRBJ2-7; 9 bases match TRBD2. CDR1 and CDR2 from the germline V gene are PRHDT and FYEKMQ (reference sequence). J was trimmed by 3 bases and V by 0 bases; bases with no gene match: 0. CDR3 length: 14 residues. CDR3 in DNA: TGTGCCAGCAGCTTAGGGACTAGCGGCTACGAGCAGTACTTC. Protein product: CASSLGTSGYEQYF.

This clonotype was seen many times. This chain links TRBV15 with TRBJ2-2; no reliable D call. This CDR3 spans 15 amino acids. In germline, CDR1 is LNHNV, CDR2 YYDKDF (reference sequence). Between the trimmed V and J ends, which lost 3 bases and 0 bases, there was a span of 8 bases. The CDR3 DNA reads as TGTGCCACCAGCAGTCGCGCCACGAACACCGGGGAGCTGTTTTTT. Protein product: CATSSRATNTGELFF.

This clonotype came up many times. DNA for the CDR3: TGCAGTGCCGGGTTAAGTGGGGCAACTTCAAACTACAATGAGCAGTTCTTC. Protein product: CSAGLSGATSNYNEQFF. V gene TRBV20-1 combines with J gene TRBJ2-1; possible D gene TRBD1, 5 bases. The CDR3 has 17 residues. V lost 6 bases, J lost 3 bases, and 24 bases lay in between. In germline, CDR1 is DFQATT, CDR2 SNEGSKA (reference sequence).

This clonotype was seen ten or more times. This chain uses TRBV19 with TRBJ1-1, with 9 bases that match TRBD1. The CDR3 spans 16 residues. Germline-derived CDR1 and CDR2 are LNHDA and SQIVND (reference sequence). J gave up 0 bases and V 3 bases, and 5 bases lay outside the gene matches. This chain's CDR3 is CASSIGQGNLNTEAFF. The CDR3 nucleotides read TGTGCCAGTAGTATCGGACAGGGGAATTTGAACACTGAAGCTTTCTTT. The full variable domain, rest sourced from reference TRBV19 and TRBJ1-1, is DGGITQSPKYLFRKEGQNVTLSCEQNLNHDAMYWYRQDPGQGLRLIYYSQIVNDFQKGDIAEGYSVSREKKESFPLTVTSAQKNPTAFYLCASSIGQGNLNTEAFFGQGTRLTVV.

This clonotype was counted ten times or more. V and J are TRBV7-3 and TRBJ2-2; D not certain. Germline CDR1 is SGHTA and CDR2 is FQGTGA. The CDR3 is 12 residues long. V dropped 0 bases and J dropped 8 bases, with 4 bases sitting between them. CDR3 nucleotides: TGTGCCAGCAGCTTAACCCATGGGGAGCTGTTTTTT. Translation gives CASSLTHGELFF.

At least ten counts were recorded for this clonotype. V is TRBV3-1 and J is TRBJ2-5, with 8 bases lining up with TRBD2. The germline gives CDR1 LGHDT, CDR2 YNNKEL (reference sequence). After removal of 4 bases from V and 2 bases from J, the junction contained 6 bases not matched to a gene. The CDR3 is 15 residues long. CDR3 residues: CASSPTSGTQETQYF. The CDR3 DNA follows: TGTGCCAGCAGCCCTACTAGCGGAACTCAAGAGACCCAGTACTTC.

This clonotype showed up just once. The CDR3 region has the DNA TGCAGTGCTAGCTCCTTACAGGGCCCGAACACTGAAGCTTTCTTT. As protein: CSASSLQGPNTEAFF. V and J are TRBV20-1 and TRBJ1-1, with D possibly TRBD1 on 6 matching bases. Germline V gives CDR1 DFQATT, CDR2 SNEGSKA (reference sequence). This CDR3 spans 15 amino acids. The V gene lost 3 bases and the J gene lost 1 base, with 15 bases spanning the gap.

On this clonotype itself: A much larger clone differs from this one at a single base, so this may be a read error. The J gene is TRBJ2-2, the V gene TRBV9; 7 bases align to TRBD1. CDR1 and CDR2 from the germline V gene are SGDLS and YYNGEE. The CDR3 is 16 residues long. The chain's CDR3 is CASSVTGVPNTGEPFF. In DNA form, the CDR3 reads TGTGCCAGCAGCGTTACAGGGGTTCCTAACACCGGGGAGCCGTTTTTT.

The CDR3 DNA sequence: TGTGCCAGCAGAACTCAGGGGGACGTATCCTACGAGCAGTACTTC. Translated: CASRTQGDVSYEQYF. The chain joins TRBV12-3 or TRBV12-4 to TRBJ2-7, with TRBD1 identical over 7 bases. The CDR3 runs to 15 residues. V shed 6 bases and J 1 base; nucleotides not matched to a gene: 9.

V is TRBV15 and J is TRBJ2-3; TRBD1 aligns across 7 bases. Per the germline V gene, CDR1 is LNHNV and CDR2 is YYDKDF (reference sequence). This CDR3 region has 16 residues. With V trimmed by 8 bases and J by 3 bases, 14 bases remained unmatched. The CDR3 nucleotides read TGTGCCACCGCTTCAAGAGGGGGCCTGACAACAGATACGCAGTATTTT. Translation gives CATASRGGLTTDTQYF.

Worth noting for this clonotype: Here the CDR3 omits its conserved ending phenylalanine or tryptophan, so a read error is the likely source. The CDR3 DNA is TGCGCCAGCAGTAGGACAGGAGAAGAGACCCAGTACGTC. Translated, it gives CASSRTGEETQYV. The genes are TRBV12-3 or TRBV12-4 and TRBJ2-5; 7 bases are a match to TRBD1. The length of the CDR3 is 13 residues.

This CDR3 reads CSAGTVGQYF. As DNA, the CDR3 is TGCAGTGCCGGGACAGTCGGGCAGTACTTC. V usage is TRBV20-1 and J usage is TRBJ2-7; 7 bases fit TRBD1. The CDR3 is made up of 10 amino acids. Germline V CDR1 and CDR2: DFQATT, SNEGSKA (reference sequence). After removal of 6 bases from V and 9 bases from J, the junction contained 5 bases not matched to a gene.